This T cell receptor beta chain was captured by sequencing in a study of CD8 T cells in ankylosing spondylitis. Points from the study as a whole: Reported data indicate significant enrichment of disease-linked clones within matched ankylosing spondylitis synovial fluid. Ankylosing spondylitis blood seemed to carry a telltale TCR beta motif made of eight or nine highly homologous variants.

V gave up 2 bases and J gave up 2 bases, with 8 bases separating them. CDR3 size: 14 residues. Germline assignment: CDR1 SGHKS and CDR2 YYEKEE (reference sequence). It was by quantitative 5'-RACE with molecular barcodes that TCR beta libraries were made. MiXCR, applied by TCRdb to the 5' RACE reads, yields one record per CDR3 protein. The sample includes about 540,000 distinct CDR3 sequences, about 12% of them seen just once. Notes on this clonotype: Its antigen is as yet unknown.

The sequence derives from a male donor with ankylosing spondylitis. V gene TRBV5-5 combines with J gene TRBJ2-1; weak D call: TRBD2 (5 bases). The specimen sequenced was blood, either unsorted or a sorted T cell fraction (not recorded which). CDR3 nucleotide sequence: TGTGCCAGCAGCTTCGGGATAGCCTACAATGAGCAGTTCTTC. Amino acids: CASSFGIAYNEQFF.